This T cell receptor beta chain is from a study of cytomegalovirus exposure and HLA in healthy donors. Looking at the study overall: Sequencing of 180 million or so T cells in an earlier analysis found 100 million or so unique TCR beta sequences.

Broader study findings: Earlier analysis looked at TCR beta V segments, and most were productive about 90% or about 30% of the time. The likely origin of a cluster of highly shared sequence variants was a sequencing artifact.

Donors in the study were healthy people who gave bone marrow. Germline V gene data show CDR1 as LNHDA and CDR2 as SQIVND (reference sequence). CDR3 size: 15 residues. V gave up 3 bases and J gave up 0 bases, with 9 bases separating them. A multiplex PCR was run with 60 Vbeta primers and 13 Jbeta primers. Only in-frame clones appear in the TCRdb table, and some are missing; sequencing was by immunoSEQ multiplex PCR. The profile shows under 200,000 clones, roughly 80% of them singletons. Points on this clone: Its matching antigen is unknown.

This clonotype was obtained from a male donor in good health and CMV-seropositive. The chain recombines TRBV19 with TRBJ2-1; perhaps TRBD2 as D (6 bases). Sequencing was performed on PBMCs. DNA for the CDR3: TGTGCCAGTAGTATTCGGGGGAGCTCCTACAATGAGCAGTTCTTC. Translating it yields CASSIRGSSYNEQFF.